Listed below are T cell receptor beta chains from one sample, sequenced in a study of cytomegalovirus exposure and HLA in healthy donors. The data were produced by immunoSEQ multiplex PCR, yet TCRdb's version contains in-frame clones alone and is incomplete. The data show fewer than 200,000 clones, around 83% seen once. The sample comprised PBMCs. All receptors derive from a man between 45 and 60 years old in good health and CMV-seronegative. CDR3s include the opening cysteine and the closing phenylalanine or tryptophan. D genes are given only for firm matches. Clone size is stated in some rows and not others, as once, few, many or a class when expanded.

>TRBD2|NA|TRBJ2-1|TRBV19
CASSTITSGTYNEQFF
TGTGCCAGTAGTACAATAACTAGCGGGACCTACAATGAGCAGTTCTTC
>NA|NA|TRBJ2-2|TRBV25-1
CASSEDSPGELFF
TGTGCCAGCAGTGAAGACAGCCCCGGGGAGCTGTTTTTT
>NA|NA|TRBJ2-7|TRBV11-2
CASSPADSFYEQYF
TGTGCCAGCAGCCCCGCAGACAGTTTCTACGAGCAGTACTTC
>NA|NA|TRBJ2-2|TRBV30
CAWSVIPNTGELFF
TGTGCCTGGAGTGTTATTCCCAACACCGGGGAGCTGTTTTTT
>NA|NA|TRBJ2-3|TRBV6-5
CASRSTRAADTQYF
TGTGCCAGCAGAAGCACAAGAGCGGCAGATACGCAGTATTTT
>TRBD1|NA|TRBJ2-7|TRBV19
CASSISTGVEEQYF
TGTGCCAGTAGTATAAGTACAGGGGTAGAGGAGCAGTACTTC
>NA|NA|TRBJ1-5|TRBV7-8
CASSLEGRGFSNQPQHF
TGTGCCAGCAGCTTAGAAGGGAGGGGATTTAGCAATCAGCCCCAGCATTTT
>NA|NA|TRBJ1-1|TRBV7-6
CASSLVRGNTEAFF
TGTGCCAGCAGCTTAGTGCGGGGAAACACTGAAGCTTTCTTT
>NA|NA|TRBJ2-7|TRBV5-1
CASSFLTDSPFYEQYF
TGCGCCAGCAGTTTCCTAACGGACAGTCCCTTCTACGAGCAGTACTTC
>NA|few|TRBJ1-2|TRBV6-5
CASSSGELSGYTF
TGTGCCAGCAGTTCGGGAGAGCTGAGTGGCTACACCTTC
>TRBD2|NA|TRBJ2-7|TRBV6-5
CASSYSRSGGRYEQYF
TGTGCCAGCAGTTACTCGCGGTCGGGAGGACGCTACGAGCAGTACTTC
>NA|NA|TRBJ1-6|TRBV4-3
CASSQGGQGHSPLHF
TGCGCCAGCAGCCAAGGGGGGCAGGGACATTCACCCCTCCACTTT
>TRBD2|NA|TRBJ2-1|TRBV7-9
CASSFRLAGLAGGDEQFF
TGTGCCAGCAGCTTTAGGTTGGCGGGACTAGCGGGGGGAGATGAGCAGTTCTTC
>NA|NA|TRBJ1-4|TRBV4-2
CASSQGLRVNDEKLFF
TGTGCCAGCAGCCAAGGGCTCCGGGTAAATGATGAAAAACTGTTTTTT
>NA|NA|TRBJ2-1|TRBV7-9
CASSLVRLPDNEQFF
TGTGCCAGCAGCTTAGTCCGGTTACCGGACAATGAGCAGTTCTTC
>NA|NA|TRBJ2-6|TRBV4-3
CASSQGEVFSGANVLTF
TGCGCCAGCAGCCAAGGAGAGGTTTTCTCCGGGGCCAACGTCCTGACTTTC
>TRBD2|NA|TRBJ2-3|TRBV4-1
CASSQDEVSGGASTDTQYF
TGCGCCAGCAGCCAAGACGAAGTAAGCGGGGGGGCAAGCACAGATACGCAGTATTTT
>TRBD1|NA|TRBJ1-3|TRBV5-1
CASSPIGGQGGGNTIYF
TGCGCCAGCAGCCCTATAGGGGGACAGGGAGGTGGAAACACCATATATTTT
>NA|NA|TRBJ2-5|TRBV7-9
CASSLTEPETQYF
TGTGCCAGCAGCCTAACCGAACCGGAGACCCAGTACTTC
>NA|once|TRBJ2-7|TRBV5-1
CASSSGRGYEQYF
TGCGCCAGCAGTTCGGGTCGGGGGTACGAGCAGTACTTC
>TRBD2|NA|TRBJ2-3|TRBV5-1
CASSAPGLAGGGTDTQYF
TGCGCCAGCAGCGCGCCGGGACTAGCGGGAGGAGGGACAGATACGCAGTATTTT
>NA|once|TRBJ1-2|TRBV9
CASSVVGETNYGYTF
TGTGCCAGCAGCGTAGTAGGGGAAACTAACTATGGCTACACCTTC
>TRBD2|once|TRBJ2-5|TRBV7-9
CASSAGTAGVQETQYF
TGTGCCAGCAGCGCCGGAACGGCGGGGGTCCAAGAGACCCAGTACTTC
>TRBD2|NA|TRBJ2-7|TRBV5-6
CASSTLAGANYEQYF
TGTGCCAGCAGCACACTAGCGGGGGCCAACTACGAGCAGTACTTC
>NA|once|TRBJ2-1|TRBV14
CASSLPRASYNEQFF
TGTGCCAGCAGCCTACCTCGAGCCTCCTACAATGAGCAGTTCTTC
>NA|NA|TRBJ2-2|TRBV30
CAWRGRRNTGELFF
TGTGCCTGGAGGGGGCGGAGGAACACCGGGGAGCTGTTTTTT
>NA|NA|TRBJ2-3|TRBV5-6
CASSLFGGSTDTQYF
TGTGCCAGCAGCTTGTTCGGAGGTAGCACAGATACGCAGTATTTT
>TRBD2|NA|TRBJ2-7|TRBV5-1
CASSSGGLAATYEQYF
TGCGCCAGCAGCTCAGGCGGGCTAGCGGCAACCTACGAGCAGTACTTC
>TRBD2|NA|TRBJ2-1|TRBV7-3
CASSPSGTSVNEQFF
TGTGCCAGCAGCCCTTCCGGGACTAGCGTTAATGAGCAGTTCTTC
>NA|NA|TRBJ1-3|TRBV9
CASSGRAGNTIYF
TGTGCCAGCAGCGGCCGGGCTGGAAACACCATATATTTT
>TRBD1|NA|TRBJ1-3|TRBV28
CASRPNAGQGTSGNTIYF
TGTGCCAGCAGACCAAATGCGGGACAGGGGACCTCTGGAAACACCATATATTTT
>TRBD2|NA|TRBJ2-5|TRBV11-2
CASSPKAGVQETQYF
TGTGCCAGCAGCCCTAAAGCGGGAGTACAAGAGACCCAGTACTTC
>TRBD2|few|TRBJ2-7|TRBV7-9
CASSHRQGRSGRAEQYF
TGTGCCAGCAGCCACCGACAGGGTCGGAGCGGGAGGGCCGAGCAGTACTTC
>NA|NA|TRBJ2-5|TRBV7-8
CASSFGVGVLETQYF
TGTGCCAGCAGCTTTGGTGTAGGAGTACTAGAGACCCAGTACTTC